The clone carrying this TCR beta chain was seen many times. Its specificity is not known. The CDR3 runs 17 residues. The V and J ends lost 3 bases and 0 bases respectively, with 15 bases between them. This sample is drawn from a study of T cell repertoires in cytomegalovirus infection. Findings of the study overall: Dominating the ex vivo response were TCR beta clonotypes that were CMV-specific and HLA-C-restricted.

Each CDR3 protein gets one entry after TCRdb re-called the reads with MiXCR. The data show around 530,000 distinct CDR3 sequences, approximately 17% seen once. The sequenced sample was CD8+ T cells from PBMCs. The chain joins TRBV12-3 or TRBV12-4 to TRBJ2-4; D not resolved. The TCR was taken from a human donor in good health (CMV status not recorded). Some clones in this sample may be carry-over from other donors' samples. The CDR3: CASSFIPGRRAKNIQYF. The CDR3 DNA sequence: TGTGCCAGCAGTTTCATCCCAGGACGACGAGCCAAAAACATTCAGTACTTC.